The present T cell receptor beta chain was sequenced within a study of blood T cell repertoires in COVID-19. About the study: T cells, B-cell-depleted T cells, or PBMCs provided the cDNA or gDNA that served as material.

In the source study's methods: Reference gene primers were amplified, and this amplification served to estimate nucleated cell counts. Sequencing was performed with immunoSEQ multiplex PCR; in TCRdb, only in-frame clones are kept and a portion is missing. For V, J and clone size, that table is used; D and trimming come from the DNA. Of 200,000 or so clones listed, approximately 83% are singletons. The sample comprised peripheral blood. The receptor comes from a man in his sixties with acute or convalescent COVID-19.

DNA for the CDR3: TGCAGTGCTCTCATAGGAGGTACGCAGTATTTT. Protein product: CSALIGGTQYF. The rearrangement uses TRBV20-1 and TRBJ2-3; possibly TRBD2 for D (5 bases). The germline gives CDR1 DFQATT, CDR2 SNEGSKA (reference sequence). Trimming removed 5 bases at V and 8 bases at J, with 11 bases between. The CDR3 extends over 11 amino acids.